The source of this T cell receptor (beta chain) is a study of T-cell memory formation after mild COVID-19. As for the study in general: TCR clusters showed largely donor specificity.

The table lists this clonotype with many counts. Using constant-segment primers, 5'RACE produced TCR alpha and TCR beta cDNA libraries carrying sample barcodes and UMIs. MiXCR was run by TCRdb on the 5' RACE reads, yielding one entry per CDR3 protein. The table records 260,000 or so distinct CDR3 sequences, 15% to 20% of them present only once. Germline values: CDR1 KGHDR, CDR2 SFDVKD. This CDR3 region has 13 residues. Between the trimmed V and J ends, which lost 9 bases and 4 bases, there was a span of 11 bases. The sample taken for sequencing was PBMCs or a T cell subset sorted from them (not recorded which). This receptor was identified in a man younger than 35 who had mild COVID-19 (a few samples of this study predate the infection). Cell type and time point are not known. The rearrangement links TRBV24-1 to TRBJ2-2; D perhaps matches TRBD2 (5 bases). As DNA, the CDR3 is TGTGCCACCGGCCGAAGCGGCACCGGGGAGCTGTTTTTT. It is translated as CATGRSGTGELFF.